One and the same sample provided the 32 T cell receptor beta chains below, sequenced in a study of T cells after yellow fever vaccination. A single record per CDR3 protein comes from TCRdb applying MiXCR to the 5' RACE reads. The repertoire consists of 550,000 to 750,000 distinct CDR3 sequences, with approximately 13% occurring once and the leading ten covering 11% to 15%. Sequenced here: PBMCs, sampled on the day of the yellow fever booster vaccination. These receptor sequences come from a man in his thirties or forties who received the YFV17D yellow fever vaccine.

This clonotype was seen at least ten times. The V and J genes are TRBV18 and TRBJ2-3; D is uncertain. CDR3 length: 13 amino acids. Germline-derived CDR1 and CDR2 are KGHSH and LQKENI. Deletions cut 1 base from V and 5 bases from J, with 7 bases between. The CDR3 protein is CASSPQDEDTQYF. For the CDR3, the DNA is TGTGCCAGCTCACCACAGGATGAAGATACGCAGTATTTT.

The sample holds many counts of this clonotype. The chain uses TRBV29-1 and TRBJ2-1; D unresolved. Trimming removed 4 bases at V and 2 bases at J, with 6 bases between. Germline lookup yields CDR1 SQVTM and CDR2 ANQGSEA. This CDR3 region has 12 residues. This CDR3 reads CSVAPPYNEQFF. CDR3 DNA: TGCAGCGTTGCTCCACCCTACAATGAGCAGTTCTTC.

CDR3 in amino acids: CASSETRQETQYF. Here the CDR3 DNA reads TGTGCCAGTAGTGAGACTAGACAAGAGACCCAGTACTTC. This chain links TRBV19 with TRBJ2-5; TRBD2 might be the D (6 bases). The V gene lost 5 bases and the J gene lost 2 bases, with 9 bases spanning the gap. The CDR3 loop spans 13 amino acids. Per germline, CDR1 LNHDA and CDR2 SQIVND (reference sequence).

The V and J genes are TRBV20-1 and TRBJ2-1; a weak D match, TRBD1 (6 bases). In germline, CDR1 is DFQATT, CDR2 SNEGSKA (reference sequence). V lost 5 bases, J lost 4 bases, and 18 bases lay in between. CDR3 length equals 15 residues. CDR3 region: CSASTGLEEYNEQFF. DNA of the CDR3: TGCAGTGCTTCGACAGGTCTGGAGGAATACAATGAGCAGTTCTTC.

This clonotype has just a few counts. V usage is TRBV18 and J usage is TRBJ2-1; 8 nucleotides align to TRBD2. The CDR3 is 15 amino acids. Unmatched junction bases numbered 1, after V lost 0 bases and J lost 3 bases. CDR1 KGHSH and CDR2 LQKENI come from the germline V gene. The CDR3 DNA follows: TGTGCCAGCTCACCACCGGGGACTAGCTACAATGAGCAGTTCTTC. Amino acid sequence: CASSPPGTSYNEQFF.

CDR3 nucleotide sequence: TGTGCCAGCAGCTTAGGTATTAGCGGTTCCTACGAGCAGTACTTC. It translates to CASSLGISGSYEQYF. This chain connects TRBV7-9 to TRBJ2-7; D perhaps matches TRBD2 (6 bases). Trimming removed 1 base at V and 1 base at J, with 11 bases between. The CDR3 contains 15 residues. Per germline, CDR1 SEHNR and CDR2 FQNEAQ (reference sequence).

This sequence joins TRBV19 and TRBJ2-2; 8 nucleotides line up with TRBD2. Germline V lookup: CDR1 LNHDA, CDR2 SQIVND (reference sequence). This CDR3 contains 14 residues. V shed 4 bases and J 6 bases; nucleotides not matched to a gene: 4. CDR3 amino acids: CASSKREGAGELFF. The CDR3 DNA follows: TGTGCCAGTAGTAAACGGGAGGGAGCCGGGGAGCTGTTTTTT.

The chain employs TRBV30 and TRBJ1-2; the match to TRBD1 covers 7 bases. V trimming: 3 bases; J trimming: 0 bases; junction bases outside the gene matches: 7. CDR1 and CDR2 (germline): GTSNPN, SVGIG (reference sequence). This CDR3 has 15 amino acids. Written as DNA, the CDR3 is TGTGCCTGGAGCGGGACAGCGGGAGCTAACTATGGCTACACCTTC. Translated: CAWSGTAGANYGYTF.

This clonotype was picked up a small number of times. The CDR3 loop is CASGRDQRTGELFF. The CDR3 bases are TGTGCCAGCGGACGGGACCAAAGGACCGGGGAGCTGTTTTTT. The chain couples TRBV7-2 to TRBJ2-2; possibly TRBD1 or TRBD2 for D (5 bases each). The germline V gene encodes CDR1 SGHTA and CDR2 FQGNSA. This CDR3 spans 14 amino acids. V lost 8 bases to trimming and J lost 5 bases, with 15 bases between them.

This rearrangement joins TRBV7-9 to TRBJ2-7; no firm D call. Trimming shortened V by 0 bases and J by 8 bases, and 17 bases separated the two germline ends. Germline values: CDR1 SEHNR, CDR2 FQNEAQ (reference sequence). The CDR3 totals 15 residues. In DNA form, the CDR3 reads TGTGCCAGCAGCTTAGCCGGATTGGGGATGGTGAAGCAGTACTTC. This encodes CASSLAGLGMVKQYF.

The chain joins TRBV5-1 to TRBJ2-5; D unclear. Per germline, CDR1 SGHRS and CDR2 YFSETQ. The germline V and J ends were trimmed by 4 bases and 1 base, with 8 bases remaining between them. This CDR3 has 13 residues. The CDR3 loop reads CASSPQTQETQYF. CDR3 DNA sequence: TGCGCCAGCAGCCCACAGACCCAAGAGACCCAGTACTTC.

This clonotype was counted ten times or more. The genes are TRBV7-9 and TRBJ1-4; maybe TRBD1 (6 bases). The V and J ends lost 6 bases and 8 bases respectively, with 10 bases between them. From germline, CDR1 is SEHNR and CDR2 FQNEAQ (reference sequence). CDR3 size: 12 residues. The CDR3 sequence is CASRRTAEKLFF. CDR3 nucleotide sequence: TGTGCCAGCAGGCGGACAGCCGAAAAACTGTTTTTT.

This clonotype has only a few counts. The chain uses TRBV11-2 and TRBJ2-1; 9 nucleotides agree with TRBD1. Looked up from germline, CDR1 is SGHAT and CDR2 is FQNNGV. The CDR3 loop spans 17 amino acids. V shed 5 bases, J shed 5 bases, and the junction held 13 bases outside the gene matches. In DNA, the CDR3 is TGTGCCAGCAGCCAACAAACCGGGACAGGGCCCCACAATGAGCAGTTCTTC. Protein: CASSQQTGTGPHNEQFF.

This clonotype was counted a few times. This chain connects TRBV29-1 to TRBJ1-1; D is ambiguous. V was shortened by 4 bases and J by 7 bases, with 10 bases between the two germline ends. Germline V lookup: CDR1 SQVTM, CDR2 ANQGSEA. This CDR3 is 11 amino acids long. CDR3 protein: CSVVRQLEAFF. As DNA, the CDR3 is TGCAGCGTTGTCCGGCAGCTTGAAGCTTTCTTT.

There are many counts of this clonotype. The V gene is TRBV19, the J gene TRBJ2-2; unclear D gene. Germline V lookup: CDR1 LNHDA, CDR2 SQIVND (reference sequence). The CDR3 covers 14 residues. The germline V and J ends were trimmed by 5 bases and 0 bases, with 7 bases remaining between them. CDR3 region: CASSVLANTGELFF. The DNA for the CDR3 is TGTGCCAGTAGTGTCCTAGCGAACACCGGGGAGCTGTTTTTT.

The table lists this clonotype with a few counts. The chain employs TRBV6-2 or TRBV6-3 and TRBJ2-1, with 8 bases that match TRBD1. J gave up 7 bases and V 6 bases, and 2 bases lay outside the gene matches. Per the germline V gene, CDR1 is MNHEY and CDR2 is SVGEGT. This CDR3 contains 12 residues. The CDR3 sequence is CASSGDRNEQFF. The CDR3 nucleotides read TGTGCCAGCAGCGGGGACAGGAATGAGCAGTTCTTC.

The chain links TRBV30 to TRBJ2-7; D might be TRBD2 (5 bases). The CDR3 totals 11 residues. V lost 1 base and J 9 bases, leaving 10 bases between the germline ends. Germline V lookup: CDR1 GTSNPN, CDR2 SVGIG (reference sequence). This CDR3 is CAWSAISGQYF. CDR3 nucleotide sequence: TGTGCCTGGAGTGCCATCAGCGGGCAGTACTTC.

This clonotype was counted between two and nine times. This chain uses TRBV11-2 with TRBJ2-4; tentatively, D is TRBD2 (6 bases). V lost 7 bases and J 6 bases, leaving 13 bases between the germline ends. The CDR3 contains 13 residues. Germline loops: CDR1 SGHAT, CDR2 FQNNGV. The CDR3 spells CASTAGSGNIQYF. For the CDR3, the DNA is TGTGCCAGCACCGCAGGTAGCGGAAACATTCAGTACTTC.

V and J are TRBV29-1 and TRBJ1-1; D is undetermined. The germline V and J ends were trimmed by 7 bases and 1 base, with 13 bases remaining between them. CDR3 length: 13 residues. Germline loops: CDR1 SQVTM, CDR2 ANQGSEA. The CDR3 region is CSAHEGGNTEAFF. The CDR3 DNA follows: TGCAGCGCCCATGAGGGAGGGAACACTGAAGCTTTCTTT. Filled out from reference TRBV29-1 and TRBJ1-1, the complete variable domain reads SAVISQKPSRDICQRGTSLTIQCQVDSQVTMMFWYRQQPGQSLTLIATANQGSEATYESGFVIDKFPISRPNLTFSTLTVSNMSPEDSSIYLCSAHEGGNTEAFFGQGTRLTVV.

This clonotype turned up a few times. This rearrangement joins TRBV3-1 to TRBJ1-5, with D unresolved. Trimming took 3 bases from V and 6 from J, leaving 15 bases between them. Germline V lookup: CDR1 LGHDT, CDR2 YNNKEL (reference sequence). The CDR3 runs 15 residues. CDR3 nucleotide sequence: TGTGCCAGCAGCCATGGGTTAGGGCCGTCTCAGCCCCAGCATTTT. Its protein product is CASSHGLGPSQPQHF.

As DNA, the CDR3 is TGTGCCAGCAGTAATGCTATTTCCGGGACCGAGCAGTACTTC. As protein: CASSNAISGTEQYF. This chain joins TRBV12-3 or TRBV12-4 and TRBJ2-7; D is possibly TRBD1 or TRBD2 (5 bases each). Trimming shortened V by 5 bases and J by 6 bases, and 17 bases separated the two germline ends. The CDR3 is 14 residues long.

This clonotype was detected many times. The V call is TRBV12-3 or TRBV12-4, the J call TRBJ2-5, with a possible D match to TRBD1 (6 bases). The germline V and J ends were trimmed by 6 bases and 1 base, with 12 bases remaining between them. The CDR3 has 14 amino acids. The CDR3 nucleotides are TGTGCCAGCAGCCATCGGGACACCCAAGAGACCCAGTACTTC. Amino acid sequence: CASSHRDTQETQYF.

This clonotype was counted a few times. This sequence joins TRBV6-5 and TRBJ2-5, with 7 positions matching TRBD1. V was pared by 4 bases and J by 2 bases, with 10 bases of the junction left unmatched. Germline V gives CDR1 MNHEY, CDR2 SVGAGI. This CDR3 is built from 16 residues. CDR3 DNA sequence: TGTGCCAGCAGTTCCTCCGGGGACAGCCTACAAGAGACCCAGTACTTC. Its protein is CASSSSGDSLQETQYF.

Of note for this clonotype: Germline and junction disagree at one end, which may indicate a read error. Here the CDR3 reads CGSSSLERQGPDTQYF. CDR3 sequence (DNA): TGTGGCAGCAGTTCTTTAGAGAGACAGGGACCAGATACGCAGTATTTT. The chain is built from TRBV28 and TRBJ2-3, with TRBD1 matching 7 bases. The CDR3 runs 16 residues. From germline, CDR1 is MDHEN and CDR2 SYDVKM. The full variable domain, completed using reference TRBV28 and TRBJ2-3, is DVKVTQSSRYLVKRTGEKVFLECVQDMDHENMFWYRQDPGLGLRLIYFSYDVKMKEKGDIPEGYSVSREKKERFSLILESASTNQTSMYLCGSSSLERQGPDTQYFGPGTRLTVL.

The chain is built from TRBV6-2 or TRBV6-3 and TRBJ2-1; 11 bases are shared with TRBD2. The CDR3 contains 15 residues. Germline CDR1 and CDR2: MNHEY and SVGEGT. Germline trimming cut 3 bases from V and 9 bases from J; bases unmatched to any gene: 7. The DNA for the CDR3 is TGTGCCAGCAGTTATAGTCTAGCGGGAGGTGGTGAGCAGTTCTTC. The encoded protein is CASSYSLAGGGEQFF.

The chain carries TRBV25-1 and TRBJ1-3; the D gene is possibly TRBD1 (6 bases). Looked up from germline, CDR1 is MGHDK and CDR2 is SYGVNS. Trimming removed 4 bases from V and 0 bases from J, with 10 bases in between. This CDR3 has 15 residues. The CDR3 bases are TGTGCCAGCAGTGGCAGGGGCTACTCTGGAAACACCATATATTTT. Protein sequence: CASSGRGYSGNTIYF.

The V and J genes are TRBV3-1 and TRBJ2-3; 8 nucleotides line up with TRBD1. V lost 8 bases, J lost 4 bases, and 17 bases stayed unmatched. The CDR3 is made up of 17 amino acids. The germline gives CDR1 LGHDT, CDR2 YNNKEL (reference sequence). For the CDR3, the DNA is TGTGCCAGCCAGCTGCTTGGCGACAGGGGAAACTCAGATACGCAGTATTTT. Residues: CASQLLGDRGNSDTQYF.

CDR3 bases: TGTGCCACCTCCAAAGAGATTATCGGGACAGCTCCCTACGAGCAGTACTTC. Translation: CATSKEIIGTAPYEQYF. This chain joins TRBV3-1 and TRBJ2-7; 7 bases line up with TRBD1. Germline-derived CDR1 and CDR2 are LGHDT and YNNKEL (reference sequence). V shed 10 bases and J 2 bases; nucleotides not matched to a gene: 20. CDR3 size: 17 residues.

The chain uses TRBV20-1 and TRBJ2-1; 8 positions agree with TRBD2. The CDR3 has 17 amino acids. Per the germline V gene, CDR1 is DFQATT and CDR2 is SNEGSKA (reference sequence). V shed 3 bases, J shed 5 bases, and the junction held 15 bases outside the gene matches. The DNA for the CDR3 is TGCAGTGCTAGCATATTCCAGCCGGGACTAGGCCACAATGAGCAGTTCTTC. Encoded protein: CSASIFQPGLGHNEQFF.

This clonotype came up many times. The DNA for the CDR3 is TGTGCCAGCAGCTTAGGGTCGCAGTCTAACTATGGCTACACCTTC. Its protein product is CASSLGSQSNYGYTF. The chain employs TRBV7-2 and TRBJ1-2; D gene ambiguous. Germline values: CDR1 SGHTA, CDR2 FQGNSA. The V gene lost 1 base and the J gene lost 0 bases, with 9 bases spanning the gap. The length of the CDR3 is 15 residues.

V is TRBV7-2 and J is TRBJ2-5; TRBD2 is a possible D gene (6 bases). Looked up from germline, CDR1 is SGHTA and CDR2 is FQGNSA. V lost 5 bases, J lost 9 bases, and 10 bases lay in between. This CDR3 spans 11 amino acids. CDR3 sequence (DNA): TGTGCCAGCAGCGACTGGGGGGCCCAGTACTTC. This translates into CASSDWGAQYF.

The chain couples TRBV3-1 to TRBJ2-1; D might be TRBD1 (6 bases). This CDR3 has 13 amino acids. V lost 1 base, J lost 10 bases, and 11 bases lay in between. Germline values: CDR1 LGHDT, CDR2 YNNKEL (reference sequence). CDR3 DNA sequence: TGTGCCAGCAGCCAAGCAACAGGGACAGAGCAGTTCTTC. Translated, it gives CASSQATGTEQFF.